This record concerns one T cell receptor beta chain sequence. Antigen: not known. Other DNA variants within this sample encode the same CDR3. Repertoires were generated with immunoSEQ multiplex PCR, while TCRdb's copy carries only in-frame clones and drops some. There are millions of clones in the sample; about 95% occur only once, and roughly 1% lies in the top ten. CDR3 length: 14 residues. V was clipped by 6 bases and J by 0 bases, with 9 bases between them. CDR1 is MNHEY, CDR2 SMNVEV, per germline (reference sequence). These data belong to a study of shared clonotypes between healthy human individuals. CD45RO-negative CD8 cells positively selected for CCR7 made up the naive population, which excluded terminally differentiated effector memory CD45RA+ cells. Study-level findings and limits: On the whole, naive subsets had larger estimated richness than memory subsets had.

The specimen was naive CD8+ T cells sorted from blood. The TCR comes from a man aged 18 to 30 in good health. The chain recombines TRBV27 with TRBJ1-5; D perhaps matches TRBD1 (6 bases). The CDR3 reads CASRTGASNQPQHF. DNA of the CDR3: TGTGCCAGCAGGACGGGGGCTAGCAATCAGCCCCAGCATTTT.